A single sample gave rise to the 27 T cell receptor beta chains below, sequenced in a study of shared clonotypes between healthy human individuals. Data came from immunoSEQ multiplex PCR; TCRdb stores just in-frame clones and leaves some out. The sample has 2.5 million or so clones, approximately 94% seen once. Sequenced sample: naive CD4+ T cells sorted from blood. Indicated subset: CD45RA+ positively selected. The receptors shown here come from a young man in good health.

This rearrangement joins TRBV6-6 to TRBJ2-5, with D hard to call. V lost 0 bases, J lost 2 bases, and 7 bases lay in between. Germline V CDR1 and CDR2: MNHNY, SVGAGI (reference sequence). The CDR3 sequence is 14 residues long. The CDR3 spells CASSYSQKQETQYF. For the CDR3, the DNA is TGTGCCAGCAGTTACTCCCAGAAACAAGAGACCCAGTACTTC.

The chain is built from TRBV19 and TRBJ2-5; D gene ambiguous. The V gene lost 10 bases and the J gene lost 2 bases, with 14 bases spanning the gap. Germline V lookup: CDR1 LNHDA, CDR2 SQIVND (reference sequence). The CDR3 runs to 13 residues. The CDR3 region has the DNA TGTGCCACCCAATCAAGGATTCAAGAGACCCAGTACTTC. It specifies CATQSRIQETQYF. Full variable domain (rest looked up from reference TRBV19 and TRBJ2-5): DGGITQSPKYLFRKEGQNVTLSCEQNLNHDAMYWYRQDPGQGLRLIYYSQIVNDFQKGDIAEGYSVSREKKESFPLTVTSAQKNPTAFYLCATQSRIQETQYFGPGTRLLVL.

The chain recombines TRBV6-1 with TRBJ1-4, with 8 bases matching TRBD1. V gave up 6 bases and J gave up 7 bases; unmatched junction bases: 4. The CDR3 runs to 13 residues. Per the germline V gene, CDR1 is MNHNS and CDR2 is SASEGT. CDR3 sequence reads: CASSQDRGEKLFF. The DNA for the CDR3 is TGTGCCAGCAGCCAAGACAGGGGTGAAAAACTGTTTTTT.

The chain employs TRBV15 and TRBJ1-4; D is unresolved. The germline gives CDR1 LNHNV, CDR2 YYDKDF (reference sequence). The V gene lost 0 bases and the J gene lost 10 bases, with 6 bases spanning the gap. This CDR3 has 12 amino acids. The CDR3 DNA reads TGTGCCACCAGCAGAGATTTGGGAAAACTGTTTTTT. Amino acids: CATSRDLGKLFF.

The chain joins TRBV18 to TRBJ1-1, with 7 bases fitting TRBD1. V shed 2 bases and J 3 bases; nucleotides not matched to a gene: 9. From germline, CDR1 is KGHSH and CDR2 LQKENI. The CDR3 is made up of 16 amino acids. CDR3 nucleotides: TGTGCCAGCTCACCATTCCCAGGACAGGTCTACACTGAAGCTTTCTTT. Its translation is CASSPFPGQVYTEAFF.

On this clone: The same CDR3 also results from other DNA sequences found in this sample. The V and J genes are TRBV5-1 and TRBJ2-7, with D possibly matching TRBD1 (5 bases). Germline CDR1 and CDR2: SGHRS and YFSETQ. The CDR3 runs 13 residues. V was shortened by 0 bases and J by 3 bases, with 7 bases between the two germline ends. The CDR3 region is CASSLAGHYEQYF. The CDR3 DNA is TGCGCCAGCAGCTTGGCCGGACACTACGAGCAGTACTTC.

This chain links TRBV5-4 with TRBJ2-7, with 9 bases fitting TRBD1. The V segment lost 4 bases and the J segment 7 bases; nucleotides outside the gene matches: 9. The germline CDR1 and CDR2 sequences are SGHNT and YYREEE (reference sequence). The CDR3 length is 14 residues. This chain's CDR3 is CASSPPGQGWEQYF. The CDR3 DNA is TGTGCCAGCAGCCCTCCGGGACAGGGATGGGAGCAGTACTTC.

The chain has TRBV11-2 and TRBJ2-1; D gene ambiguous. The V and J ends lost 2 bases and 5 bases respectively, with 10 bases between them. This CDR3 is built from 14 residues. Per the germline V gene, CDR1 is SGHAT and CDR2 is FQNNGV. In nucleotides, the CDR3 is TGTGCCAGCAGCTTAAGGCTCGATAACAATGAGCAGTTCTTC. Translated: CASSLRLDNNEQFF.

On this clone itself: This CDR3 is also generated by other DNA sequences in the sample. This rearrangement joins TRBV6-6 to TRBJ1-4; D is unclear. The V and J ends lost 2 bases and 4 bases respectively, with 8 bases between them. There are 14 residues in the CDR3. The germline V gene has CDR1 MNHNY and CDR2 SVGAGI (reference sequence). DNA for the CDR3: TGTGCCAGCAGTTACAGCAGGAGTAATGAAAAACTGTTTTTT. It codes for CASSYSRSNEKLFF.

For this clone: A much larger clone lies a single base off, so this may be a read error. Other DNA sequences of this sample code for an identical CDR3. The chain has TRBV5-1 and TRBJ2-7; the D is unclear. Germline values: CDR1 SGHRS, CDR2 YFSETQ. V lost 0 bases to trimming and J lost 2 bases, with 6 bases between them. The CDR3 extends over 13 amino acids. The CDR3 sequence is CASSLDNAYEQYF. CDR3 in DNA: TGCGCCAGCAGCTTGGACAACGCCTACGAGCAGTACTTC.

The chain recombines TRBV9 with TRBJ2-1, with D possibly TRBD2 on 5 matching bases. CDR1 and CDR2 from the germline V gene are SGDLS and YYNGEE. The CDR3 is 15 residues long. V lost 0 bases, J lost 7 bases, and 14 bases lay in between. The CDR3 sequence is CASSVVGSTGNEQFF. DNA for the CDR3: TGTGCCAGCAGCGTAGTTGGATCAACGGGGAATGAGCAGTTCTTC. Together with reference TRBV9 and TRBJ2-1, the CDR3 gives the full variable domain: DSGVTQTPKHLITATGQRVTLRCSPRSGDLSVYWYQQSLDQGLQFLIQYYNGEERAKGNILERFSAQQFPDLHSELNLSSLELGDSALYFCASSVVGSTGNEQFFGPGTRLTVL.

As concerns this clone: Other DNA sequences in the sample encode the same CDR3. CDR3 in amino acids: CASSLKGNQPQHF. For the CDR3, the DNA is TGTGCCAGCAGCTTAAAAGGCAATCAGCCCCAGCATTTT. This chain uses TRBV7-2 with TRBJ1-5; D gene uncertain. Germline values: CDR1 SGHTA, CDR2 FQGNSA. V lost 2 bases to trimming and J lost 2 bases, with 4 bases between them. The CDR3 extends over 13 amino acids.

V usage is TRBV10-3 and J usage is TRBJ1-6; 8 bases fit TRBD1. CDR1 is ENHRY and CDR2 is SYGVKD in the germline V gene. Trimming removed 3 bases from V and 3 bases from J; junction bases left unmatched: 16. The CDR3 sequence is 20 residues long. Here the CDR3 reads CAISDPDTSGQGNYNSPLHF. CDR3 bases: TGTGCCATCAGTGATCCGGATACGTCCGGACAGGGAAACTATAATTCACCCCTCCACTTT.

This chain links TRBV2 with TRBJ1-4, with TRBD1 as a possible D gene (5 bases). CDR1 is SNHLY, CDR2 FYNNEI, per germline. Trimming removed 8 bases at V and 6 bases at J, with 13 bases between. This CDR3 region has 13 residues. The CDR3 reads CASGGTVDEKLFF. For the CDR3, the DNA is TGTGCCAGCGGGGGAACGGTGGATGAAAAACTGTTTTTT.

Only one count was recorded for this clone. The chain employs TRBV6-5 and TRBJ2-1; D is unresolved. This CDR3 contains 14 residues. Germline V gene lookup returns CDR1 MNHEY and CDR2 SVGAGI. Trimming stripped 6 bases from V and 1 base from J, with 10 bases between. The CDR3 sequence: CASSSGRSYNEQFF. In DNA form, the CDR3 reads TGTGCCAGCAGCAGTGGTCGTTCCTACAATGAGCAGTTCTTC.

The CDR3 protein is CASSLQTGGTGELFF. CDR3 nucleotides: TGCGCCAGCAGCCTCCAGACAGGGGGGACCGGGGAGCTGTTTTTT. This rearrangement joins TRBV5-1 to TRBJ2-2, with TRBD1 matching over 9 bases. This CDR3 has 15 amino acids. Germline CDR1 and CDR2: SGHRS and YFSETQ. Trimming at V came to 4 bases and at J to 5 bases, leaving 6 bases not matched to a gene.

The V and J genes are TRBV5-1 and TRBJ2-2, with TRBD2 identical over 15 bases. The CDR3 covers 17 residues. Per the germline V gene, CDR1 is SGHRS and CDR2 is YFSETQ. V lost 4 bases and J lost 4; bases outside the gene matches: 5. CDR3 sequence reads: CASSAGLAGGSTGELFF. The CDR3 DNA reads TGCGCCAGCAGCGCGGGACTAGCGGGGGGAAGCACCGGGGAGCTGTTTTTT.

This chain connects TRBV18 to TRBJ1-1; TRBD1 aligns across 7 bases. The germline V gene has CDR1 KGHSH and CDR2 LQKENI. The CDR3 extends over 14 amino acids. Unmatched junction bases numbered 4, after V lost 5 bases and J lost 1 base. CDR3 in DNA: TGTGCCAGCTCATCGGACAGGAAGAACACTGAAGCTTTCTTT. Protein product: CASSSDRKNTEAFF.

CDR3 DNA sequence: TGCGCCAGCAGCCAAGGTTTACTAGAGACCCAGTACTTC. Translating gives CASSQGLLETQYF. The chain recombines TRBV4-3 with TRBJ2-5; D is undetermined. Germline CDR1 LGHNA, CDR2 YSLEER. The CDR3 is made up of 13 amino acids. V dropped 1 base and J dropped 4 bases, with 7 bases sitting between them.

The rearrangement links TRBV4-1 to TRBJ2-6, with D perhaps matching TRBD1 (5 bases). The CDR3 totals 15 residues. Germline V gene lookup returns CDR1 MGHRA and CDR2 YSYEKL. Trimming cost V 4 bases and J 2 bases, with 9 bases left between them. CDR3 in amino acids: CASSPQGTGANVLTF. Written as DNA, the CDR3 is TGCGCCAGCAGCCCCCAGGGTACTGGGGCCAACGTCCTGACTTTC.

This clone is a singleton in its sample. The DNA for the CDR3 is TGTGCCACCAGCAGAGTGGTGACGAATGAGCAGTTCTTC. This codes for CATSRVVTNEQFF. The gene calls are TRBV15 and TRBJ2-1; no reliable D call. The CDR3 is 13 residues long. Trimming stripped 1 base from V and 7 bases from J, with 8 bases between. The V gene's germline CDR1 is LNHNV and CDR2 YYDKDF (reference sequence).

V is TRBV29-1 and J is TRBJ1-1; the D gene is possibly TRBD1 (5 bases). There are 15 residues in the CDR3. V dropped 4 bases and J dropped 0 bases, with 15 bases sitting between them. Germline loops: CDR1 SQVTM, CDR2 ANQGSEA. CDR3 region: CSVGTRQSMNTEAFF. DNA for the CDR3: TGCAGCGTTGGGACCCGACAGAGCATGAACACTGAAGCTTTCTTT.

The table lists this clone with a count of one. The chain joins TRBV7-8 to TRBJ1-5; D is unclear. The CDR3 is 15 residues long. Germline V CDR1 and CDR2: SGHVS, FQNEAQ. Trimming left V 1 base short and J 0 bases short, with 7 bases between. CDR3 loop: CASSLGEYSNQPQHF. The CDR3 bases are TGTGCCAGCAGCTTAGGGGAATATAGCAATCAGCCCCAGCATTTT.

The chain combines TRBV10-3 with TRBJ1-1; TRBD1 might be the D (6 bases). Germline V gene lookup returns CDR1 ENHRY and CDR2 SYGVKD. The CDR3 runs to 18 residues. V was clipped by 7 bases and J by 1 base, with 25 bases between them. The CDR3 loop reads CAITTAWDPRGGNTEAFF. The CDR3 DNA reads TGTGCCATCACCACGGCGTGGGACCCAAGGGGGGGGAACACTGAAGCTTTCTTT.

About this clone: This same CDR3 is encoded by further DNA sequences in the sample. The V and J genes are TRBV10-3 and TRBJ1-2; D is unclear. V lost 0 bases and J 5 bases, leaving 4 bases between the germline ends. CDR3 size: 12 residues. The germline V gene has CDR1 ENHRY and CDR2 SYGVKD. This chain's CDR3 is CAISESRYGYTF. The DNA of the CDR3 is TGTGCCATCAGTGAGTCGAGATATGGCTACACCTTC.

The chain recombines TRBV29-1 with TRBJ2-3, with 11 bases lining up with TRBD1. The CDR3 has 18 amino acids. Germline V lookup: CDR1 SQVTM, CDR2 ANQGSEA. V trimming: 7 bases; J trimming: 1 base; junction bases outside the gene matches: 16. CDR3 sequence: CSALGQGASGPRTDTQYF. The DNA of the CDR3 is TGCAGCGCCCTTGGACAGGGGGCTAGCGGGCCCCGCACAGATACGCAGTATTTT.

V usage is TRBV4-1 and J usage is TRBJ1-3; no clear D gene. Trimming stripped 4 bases from V and 0 bases from J, with 10 bases between. CDR1 is MGHRA, CDR2 YSYEKL, per germline. The CDR3 loop spans 15 amino acids. CDR3 sequence reads: CASSLDAYSGNTIYF. The CDR3 DNA reads TGCGCCAGCAGCCTCGACGCTTACTCTGGAAACACCATATATTTT.